The 28 T cell receptor beta chains below come from one sample, sequenced in a study of blood T cell repertoires in COVID-19. Clones were sequenced by immunoSEQ multiplex PCR, and TCRdb holds only the in-frame ones, with some missing. Among about 73,000 clones listed, over 80% were seen once. Sequencing was carried out using peripheral blood. The origin of the receptors is a man at least 80 years old with active or convalescent COVID-19.

The genes are TRBV19 and TRBJ2-3; D is undetermined. Trimming removed 5 bases at V and 1 base at J, with 10 bases between. Germline CDR1 reads LNHDA; CDR2 reads SQIVND (reference sequence). This CDR3 contains 14 residues. CDR3 in DNA: TGTGCCAGTAGTTCAGTGGGCCGCACAGATACGCAGTATTTT. It translates to CASSSVGRTDTQYF.

The chain employs TRBV21-1 and TRBJ1-4. TRBV21-1 is classified as a pseudogene. The CDR3 covers 14 residues. CDR3 amino acids: CASSPVLSDEKLFF. The CDR3 nucleotides are TGTGCCAGCTCCCCCGTCTTGTCGGATGAAAAACTGTTTTTT.

V gene TRBV5-4 combines with J gene TRBJ2-1, with D perhaps matching TRBD2 (6 bases). This CDR3 has 16 amino acids. CDR1 is SGHNT and CDR2 is YYREEE in the germline V gene (reference sequence). The germline V and J ends were trimmed by 0 bases and 3 bases, with 13 bases remaining between them. CDR3 bases: TGTGCCAGCAGCTTGGCAGGTGGCGGGATCTACAATGAGCAGTTCTTC. Translation gives CASSLAGGGIYNEQFF.

The chain joins TRBV6-2 or TRBV6-3 to TRBJ2-7, with TRBD1 matching over 9 bases. This CDR3 has 15 amino acids. The trim removed 2 bases at V and 3 bases at J, leaving 5 bases unmatched. The germline V gene encodes CDR1 MNHEY and CDR2 SVGEGT. CDR3 residues: CASSYGGTGIYEQYF. The CDR3 DNA reads TGTGCCAGCAGTTACGGAGGGACAGGGATCTACGAGCAGTACTTC.

A remark on this clone: Other DNA sequences in the same sample also yield this CDR3. The chain carries TRBV6-5 and TRBJ2-3; D is unresolved. Germline V gene data show CDR1 as MNHEY and CDR2 as SVGAGI. CDR3 length: 11 amino acids. Trimming shortened V by 2 bases and J by 5 bases, and 2 bases separated the two germline ends. The CDR3 coding sequence is TGTGCCAGCAGTTACCGAGATACGCAGTATTTT. Amino acids: CASSYRDTQYF.

The chain is built from TRBV11-3 and TRBJ2-1, with 8 positions matching TRBD1. This CDR3 comprises 15 residues. J lost 2 bases, V lost 5 bases, and 5 bases had no gene match. The V gene's germline CDR1 is SGHNT and CDR2 YENEEA. In nucleotides, the CDR3 is TGTGCCAGCAGCCTCAGGGGGCTACCCTACAATGAGCAGTTCTTC. Translated, it gives CASSLRGLPYNEQFF.

The rearrangement joins TRBV5-1 to TRBJ1-2; weak D call: TRBD1 (5 bases). Per germline, CDR1 SGHRS and CDR2 YFSETQ. Between the trimmed V and J ends, which lost 0 bases and 1 base, there was a span of 7 bases. This CDR3 region has 14 residues. CDR3 sequence (DNA): TGCGCCAGCAGCTTGGGGCAGGGTAACTATGGCTACACCTTC. It encodes CASSLGQGNYGYTF.

CDR3: CAWRRDSLNEKLFF. The CDR3 nucleotides are TGTGCCTGGAGGCGGGACAGCCTCAATGAAAAACTGTTTTTT. This chain uses TRBV30 with TRBJ1-4; 7 nucleotides match TRBD1. The CDR3 loop spans 14 amino acids. The germline CDR1 and CDR2 sequences are GTSNPN and SVGIG (reference sequence). V was pared by 3 bases and J by 5 bases, with 6 bases of the junction left unmatched.

This clone was picked up one time. J is TRBJ2-1 and V is TRBV27; the D is unclear. In germline, CDR1 is MNHEY, CDR2 SMNVEV (reference sequence). V lost 6 bases to trimming and J lost 9 bases, with 9 bases between them. The CDR3 contains 11 residues. CDR3 nucleotide sequence: TGTGCCAGCAGGAGAGGCGGTGAGCAGTTCTTC. Its translation is CASRRGGEQFF.

This rearrangement joins TRBV5-1 to TRBJ2-7; TRBD2 might be the D (6 bases). Germline lookup yields CDR1 SGHRS and CDR2 YFSETQ. CDR3 size: 13 residues. The ends were cut back, 0 bases at V and 6 bases at J, with 10 bases in the middle. The CDR3 DNA is TGCGCCAGCAGCTTGGAGGCGGGATCCGAGCAGTACTTC. Translated: CASSLEAGSEQYF.

The CDR3: CASSSLYEQYF. The CDR3, as DNA: TGTGCCAGCAGTTCCCTCTACGAGCAGTACTTC. V gene TRBV6-5 combines with J gene TRBJ2-7; D is unresolved. CDR1 and CDR2 (germline): MNHEY, SVGAGI. The CDR3 is made up of 11 amino acids. V lost 4 bases and J lost 3, with 4 bases in between.

This clone was seen only a few times. This chain links TRBV2 with TRBJ1-5, with D uncertain. Germline lookup yields CDR1 SNHLY and CDR2 FYNNEI. V was shortened by 5 bases and J by 6 bases, with 11 bases between the two germline ends. The CDR3 loop spans 13 amino acids. CDR3 sequence reads: CASSLGGIQPQHF. DNA of the CDR3: TGTGCCAGCAGTCTTGGAGGGATTCAGCCCCAGCATTTT.

The chain uses TRBV5-8 and TRBJ1-2, with D possibly TRBD1 on 6 matching bases. The V gene's germline CDR1 is SGHTS and CDR2 YDEGEE. CDR3 size: 14 residues. V was trimmed by 0 bases and J by 5 bases, leaving 11 bases between them. The CDR3 nucleotides read TGTGCCAGCAGCTTGGGGGACAAGCCTTATGGCTACACCTTC. Amino acid sequence: CASSLGDKPYGYTF.

This clone was seen a few times. The V gene is TRBV5-1, the J gene TRBJ1-3; 12 bases are shared with TRBD1. This CDR3 is built from 21 residues. The V segment lost 1 base and the J segment 0 bases; nucleotides outside the gene matches: 14. Germline loops: CDR1 SGHRS, CDR2 YFSETQ. Here the CDR3 DNA reads TGCGCCAGCAGCTTGCTTAAGGGACAGGGGGCAGAAGGAGGCTCTGGAAACACCATATATTTT. Its translation is CASSLLKGQGAEGGSGNTIYF.

This chain joins TRBV29-1 and TRBJ2-5; 8 nucleotides agree with TRBD1. With 8 bases clipped from V and 3 bases from J, the junction kept 8 bases outside the gene matches. Germline CDR1 and CDR2: SQVTM and ANQGSEA. The CDR3 extends over 13 amino acids. The chain's CDR3 is CSRDRGIEETQYF. The CDR3, as DNA: TGCAGCCGAGACAGGGGAATTGAAGAGACCCAGTACTTC.

The chain links TRBV7-8 to TRBJ1-2; TRBD1 might be the D (5 bases). V was clipped by 1 base and J by 3 bases, with 12 bases between them. Germline V CDR1 and CDR2: SGHVS, FQNEAQ. The CDR3 is 15 amino acids. This chain's CDR3 is CASSLVVGVDYGYTF. CDR3 in DNA: TGTGCCAGCAGCTTAGTGGTAGGGGTGGACTATGGCTACACCTTC.

The chain employs TRBV3-1 (or the pseudogene TRBV3-2) and TRBJ2-3; TRBD2 is a possible D gene (7 bases). Trimming shortened V by 4 bases and J by 5 bases, and 13 bases separated the two germline ends. The CDR3 has 14 amino acids. CDR1 and CDR2 from the germline V gene are LGHDT and YNNKEL (reference sequence). The CDR3 here is CASSPGGGIDTQYF. The CDR3 DNA reads TGTGCCAGCAGCCCTGGGGGGGGCATAGATACGCAGTATTTT.

The genes are TRBV5-4 and TRBJ2-5; possible D gene TRBD1, 6 bases. V shed 4 bases and J shed 5 bases, with 18 bases lying between them. The germline gives CDR1 SGHNT, CDR2 YYREEE (reference sequence). The CDR3 totals 15 residues. The CDR3 bases are TGTGCCAGCAGCAATAACCTCTGGACAGCGGAGACCCAGTACTTC. As protein: CASSNNLWTAETQYF.

This rearrangement joins TRBV6-5 to TRBJ2-5; D call uncertain. V lost 6 bases to trimming and J lost 5 bases, with 10 bases between them. This CDR3 contains 12 residues. In germline, CDR1 is MNHEY, CDR2 SVGAGI. Here the CDR3 reads CASRSRPETQYF. DNA for the CDR3: TGTGCCAGCAGAAGCAGGCCGGAGACCCAGTACTTC.

The rearrangement links TRBV15 to TRBJ1-6; 9 bases agree with TRBD1. V trimming: 5 bases; J trimming: 10 bases; junction bases outside the gene matches: 6. Germline V gives CDR1 LNHNV, CDR2 YYDKDF (reference sequence). The CDR3 totals 14 residues. CDR3 in amino acids: CATSGTGLLSPLHF. In DNA form, the CDR3 reads TGTGCCACCAGCGGGACAGGGCTTCTGTCACCCCTCCACTTT.

J is TRBJ1-1 and V is TRBV4-2; tentative D call: TRBD1 (6 bases). The V and J ends lost 3 bases and 5 bases respectively, with 7 bases between them. Germline assignment: CDR1 LGHNA and CDR2 YNFKEQ. This CDR3 spans 12 amino acids. CDR3 sequence reads: CASSQQGTEAFF. The CDR3 DNA sequence: TGTGCCAGCAGCCAGCAGGGGACTGAAGCTTTCTTT.

The chain couples TRBV2 to TRBJ1-1, with D possibly matching TRBD1 (6 bases). This CDR3 is 16 amino acids long. CDR1 is SNHLY and CDR2 is FYNNEI in the germline V gene. V was pared by 6 bases and J by 2 bases, with 19 bases between. The CDR3 DNA follows: TGTGCCAGCAGGAAGGGGGGGGGCGCAGGAAACACTGAAGCTTTCTTT. Its translation: CASRKGGGAGNTEAFF.

This clone has a handful of counts. V usage is TRBV7-8 and J usage is TRBJ2-1; 8 positions match TRBD2. This CDR3 spans 15 amino acids. Trimming removed 5 bases from V and 3 bases from J; junction bases left unmatched: 6. Germline values: CDR1 SGHVS, CDR2 FQNEAQ. This chain's CDR3 is CASSPLAGSYNEQFF. CDR3 DNA sequence: TGTGCCAGCAGCCCTTTAGCGGGGAGCTACAATGAGCAGTTCTTC.

This clone was found once. The rearrangement links TRBV6-2 or TRBV6-3 to TRBJ1-5; TRBD1 might be the D (5 bases). The CDR3 spans 14 residues. The V gene lost 2 bases and the J gene lost 5 bases, with 10 bases spanning the gap. Looked up from germline, CDR1 is MNHEY and CDR2 is SVGEGT. CDR3 nucleotide sequence: TGTGCCAGCAGTTACGGGGAGGGGCATCAGCCCCAGCATTTT. Translated: CASSYGEGHQPQHF.

The chain recombines TRBV27 with TRBJ2-7, with 8 bases matching TRBD2. The CDR3 sequence is 14 residues long. Trimming at V came to 5 bases and at J to 2 bases, leaving 5 bases not matched to a gene. Germline loops: CDR1 MNHEY, CDR2 SMNVEV (reference sequence). The CDR3 loop reads CASSRGGIPYEQYF. DNA of the CDR3: TGTGCCAGCAGTCGCGGGGGGATTCCCTACGAGCAGTACTTC.

The DNA for the CDR3 is TGTGCCAGTAGTATAACTAGCGGGATAACCGGGGAGCTGTTTTTT. It codes for CASSITSGITGELFF. The genes are TRBV19 and TRBJ2-2; 10 nucleotides agree with TRBD2. Germline CDR1 reads LNHDA; CDR2 reads SQIVND (reference sequence). After removal of 2 bases from V and 5 bases from J, the junction contained 2 bases not matched to a gene. The CDR3 is made up of 15 amino acids.

The rearrangement joins TRBV5-4 to TRBJ2-1, with TRBD1 matching 8 bases. This CDR3 is built from 15 residues. Per germline, CDR1 SGHNT and CDR2 YYREEE (reference sequence). V lost 4 bases to trimming and J lost 2 bases; unmatched junction nucleotides: 5. The CDR3 region has the DNA TGTGCCAGCAGCCACCAGGGGGCCGCCTACAATGAGCAGTTCTTC. It yields the protein CASSHQGAAYNEQFF.

The V and J genes are TRBV5-5 and TRBJ1-2; 8 nucleotides agree with TRBD1. V lost 5 bases to trimming and J lost 10 bases; unmatched junction nucleotides: 13. The CDR3 totals 14 residues. CDR1 and CDR2 from the germline V gene are SGHKS and YYEKEE (reference sequence). This CDR3 reads CASRFGQGNNVYTF. DNA for the CDR3: TGTGCCAGCAGGTTCGGACAGGGTAATAACGTCTACACCTTC.